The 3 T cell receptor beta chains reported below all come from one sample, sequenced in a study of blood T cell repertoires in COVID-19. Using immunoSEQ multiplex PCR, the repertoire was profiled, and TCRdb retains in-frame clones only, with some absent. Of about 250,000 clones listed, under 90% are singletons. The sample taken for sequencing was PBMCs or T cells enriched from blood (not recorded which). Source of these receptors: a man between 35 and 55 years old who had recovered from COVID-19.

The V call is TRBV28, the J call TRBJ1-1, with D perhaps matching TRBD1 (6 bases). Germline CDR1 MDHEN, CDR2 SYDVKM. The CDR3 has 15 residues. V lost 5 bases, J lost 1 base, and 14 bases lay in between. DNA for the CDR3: TGTGCCAGCAGTACCTTCCCACAGGGGAACACTGAAGCTTTCTTT. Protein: CASSTFPQGNTEAFF. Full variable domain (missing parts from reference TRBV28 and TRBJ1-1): DVKVTQSSRYLVKRTGEKVFLECVQDMDHENMFWYRQDPGLGLRLIYFSYDVKMKEKGDIPEGYSVSREKKERFSLILESASTNQTSMYLCASSTFPQGNTEAFFGQGTRLTVV.

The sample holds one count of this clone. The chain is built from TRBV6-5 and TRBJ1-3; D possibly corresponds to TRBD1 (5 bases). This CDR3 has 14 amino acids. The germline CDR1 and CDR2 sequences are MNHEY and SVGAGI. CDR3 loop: CAVARTHSGNTIYF. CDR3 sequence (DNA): TGTGCGGTGGCCAGGACACACTCTGGAAACACCATATATTTT.

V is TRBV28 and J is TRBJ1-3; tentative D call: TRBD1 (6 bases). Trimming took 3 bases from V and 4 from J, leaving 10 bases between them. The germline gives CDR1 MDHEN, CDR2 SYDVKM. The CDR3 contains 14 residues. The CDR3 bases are TGTGCCAGCAGTTTCCAGGGGCCAGGAAACACCATATATTTT. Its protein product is CASSFQGPGNTIYF.